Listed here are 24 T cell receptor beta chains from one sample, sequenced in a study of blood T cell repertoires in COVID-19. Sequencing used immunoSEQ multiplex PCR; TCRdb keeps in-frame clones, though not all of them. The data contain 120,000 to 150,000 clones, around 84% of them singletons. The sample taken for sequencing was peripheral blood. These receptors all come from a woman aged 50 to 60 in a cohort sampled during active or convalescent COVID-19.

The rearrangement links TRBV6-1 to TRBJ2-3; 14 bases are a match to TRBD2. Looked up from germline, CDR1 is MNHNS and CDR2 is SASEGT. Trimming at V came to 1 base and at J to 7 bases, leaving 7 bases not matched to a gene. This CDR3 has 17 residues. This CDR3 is CASSEVRLAGGPHTQYF. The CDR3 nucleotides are TGTGCCAGCAGTGAAGTTCGACTAGCGGGGGGGCCACATACGCAGTATTTT.

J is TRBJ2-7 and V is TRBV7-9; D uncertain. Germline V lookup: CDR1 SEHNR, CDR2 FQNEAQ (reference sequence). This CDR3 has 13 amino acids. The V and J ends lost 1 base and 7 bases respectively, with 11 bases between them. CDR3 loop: CASSLVPGWEQYF. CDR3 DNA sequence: TGTGCCAGCAGCTTAGTCCCGGGTTGGGAGCAGTACTTC.

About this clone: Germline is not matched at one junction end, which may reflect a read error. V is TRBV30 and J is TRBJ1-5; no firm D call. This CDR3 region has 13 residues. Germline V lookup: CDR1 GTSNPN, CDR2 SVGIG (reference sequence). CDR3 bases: TGTGCCTCGAGTCCGGGGTCGAATCAGCCCCAGCATTTT. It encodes CASSPGSNQPQHF.

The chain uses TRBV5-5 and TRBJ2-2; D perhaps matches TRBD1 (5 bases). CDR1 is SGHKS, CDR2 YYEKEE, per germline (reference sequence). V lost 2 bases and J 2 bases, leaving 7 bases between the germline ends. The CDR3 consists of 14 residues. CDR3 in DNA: TGTGCCAGCAGCTTCAGGGTTAACACCGGGGAGCTGTTTTTT. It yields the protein CASSFRVNTGELFF.

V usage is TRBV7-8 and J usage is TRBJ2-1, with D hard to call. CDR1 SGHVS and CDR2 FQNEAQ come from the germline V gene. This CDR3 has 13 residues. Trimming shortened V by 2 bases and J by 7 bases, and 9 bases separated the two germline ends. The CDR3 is CASSLYGENEQFF. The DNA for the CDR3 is TGTGCCAGCAGCTTATACGGAGAGAATGAGCAGTTCTTC.

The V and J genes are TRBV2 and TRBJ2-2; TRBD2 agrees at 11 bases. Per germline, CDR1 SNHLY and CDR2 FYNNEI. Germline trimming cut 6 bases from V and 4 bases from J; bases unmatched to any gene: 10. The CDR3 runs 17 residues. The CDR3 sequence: CASRALSLAGGTGELFF. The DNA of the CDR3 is TGTGCCAGCAGGGCACTCTCCCTAGCGGGGGGCACCGGGGAGCTGTTTTTT.

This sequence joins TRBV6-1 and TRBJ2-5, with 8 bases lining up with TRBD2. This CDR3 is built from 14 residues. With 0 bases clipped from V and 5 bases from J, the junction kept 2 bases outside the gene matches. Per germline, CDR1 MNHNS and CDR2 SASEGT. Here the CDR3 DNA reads TGTGCCAGCAGTGAAGCTAGCGGGATGGAGACCCAGTACTTC. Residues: CASSEASGMETQYF.

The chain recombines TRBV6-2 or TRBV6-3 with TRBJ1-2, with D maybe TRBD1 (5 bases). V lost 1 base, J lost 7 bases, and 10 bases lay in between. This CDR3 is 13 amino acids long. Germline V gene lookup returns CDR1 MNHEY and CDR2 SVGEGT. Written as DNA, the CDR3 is TGTGCCAGCAGTTACTTTAGGGGCCGTGGCTACACCTTC. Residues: CASSYFRGRGYTF.

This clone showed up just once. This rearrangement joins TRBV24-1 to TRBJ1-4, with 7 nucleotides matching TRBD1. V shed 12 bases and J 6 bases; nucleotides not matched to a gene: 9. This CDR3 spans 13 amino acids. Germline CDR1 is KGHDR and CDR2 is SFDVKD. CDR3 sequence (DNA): TGTGCCTCTGGAGGAACAGGGGATGAAAAACTGTTTTTT. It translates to CASGGTGDEKLFF.

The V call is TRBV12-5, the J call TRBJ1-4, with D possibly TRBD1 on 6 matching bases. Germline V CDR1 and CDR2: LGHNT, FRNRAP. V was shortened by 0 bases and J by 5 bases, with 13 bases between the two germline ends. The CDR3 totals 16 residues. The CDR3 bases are TGTGCTAGTGGTTTGGTGAGGGGGTCCTTCAATGAAAAACTGTTTTTT. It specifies CASGLVRGSFNEKLFF.

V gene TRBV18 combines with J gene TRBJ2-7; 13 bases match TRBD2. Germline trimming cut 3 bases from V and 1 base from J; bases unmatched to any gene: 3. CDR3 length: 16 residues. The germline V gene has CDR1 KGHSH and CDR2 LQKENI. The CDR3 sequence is CASSPQLAGGSYEQYF. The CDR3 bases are TGTGCCAGCTCACCTCAACTAGCGGGGGGGTCCTACGAGCAGTACTTC.

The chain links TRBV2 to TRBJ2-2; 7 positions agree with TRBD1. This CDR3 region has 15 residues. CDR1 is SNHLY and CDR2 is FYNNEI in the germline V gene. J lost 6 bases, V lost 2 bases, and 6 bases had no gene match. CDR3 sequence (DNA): TGTGCCAGCAGTGAAAGGGGGCTAGCCTCCGGGGAGCTGTTTTTT. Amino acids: CASSERGLASGELFF.

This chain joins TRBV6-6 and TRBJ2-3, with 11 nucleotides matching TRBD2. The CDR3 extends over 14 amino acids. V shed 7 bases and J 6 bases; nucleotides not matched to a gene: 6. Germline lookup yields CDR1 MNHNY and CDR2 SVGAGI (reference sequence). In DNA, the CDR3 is TGTGCCAGCATTCCTAGCGGGGGGCGCGATACGCAGTATTTT. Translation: CASIPSGGRDTQYF.

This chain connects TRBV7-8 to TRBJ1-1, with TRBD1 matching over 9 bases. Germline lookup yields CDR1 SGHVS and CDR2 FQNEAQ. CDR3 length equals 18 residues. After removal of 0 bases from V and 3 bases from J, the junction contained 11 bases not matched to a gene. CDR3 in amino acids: CASSLAWDRVSRDTEAFF. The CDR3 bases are TGTGCCAGCAGCTTAGCGTGGGACAGGGTTTCGAGGGACACTGAAGCTTTCTTT.

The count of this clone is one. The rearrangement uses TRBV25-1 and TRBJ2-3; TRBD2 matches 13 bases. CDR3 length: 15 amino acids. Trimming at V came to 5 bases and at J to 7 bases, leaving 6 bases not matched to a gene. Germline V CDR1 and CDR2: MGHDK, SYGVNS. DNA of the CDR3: TGTGCCAGCAGTCTCCCGACTAGCGGGGGGTATACGCAGTATTTT. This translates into CASSLPTSGGYTQYF. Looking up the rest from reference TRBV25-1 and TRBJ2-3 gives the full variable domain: EADIYQTPRYLVIGTGKKITLECSQTMGHDKMYWYQQDPGMELHLIHYSYGVNSTEKGDLSSESTVSRIRTEHFPLTLESARPSHTSQYLCASSLPTSGGYTQYFGPGTRLTVL.

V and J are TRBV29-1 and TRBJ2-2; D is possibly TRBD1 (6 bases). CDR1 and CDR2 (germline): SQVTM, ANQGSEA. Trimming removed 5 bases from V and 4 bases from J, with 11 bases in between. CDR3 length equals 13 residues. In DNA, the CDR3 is TGCAGCGTTCTAGGGACACTCACCGGGGAGCTGTTTTTT. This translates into CSVLGTLTGELFF.

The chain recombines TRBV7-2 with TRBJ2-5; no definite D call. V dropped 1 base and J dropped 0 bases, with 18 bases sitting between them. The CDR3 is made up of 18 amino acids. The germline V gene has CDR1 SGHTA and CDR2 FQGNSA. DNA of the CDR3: TGTGCCAGCAGCTTAGGTCGCATGGCAGGCTCGTACCAAGAGACCCAGTACTTC. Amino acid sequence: CASSLGRMAGSYQETQYF.

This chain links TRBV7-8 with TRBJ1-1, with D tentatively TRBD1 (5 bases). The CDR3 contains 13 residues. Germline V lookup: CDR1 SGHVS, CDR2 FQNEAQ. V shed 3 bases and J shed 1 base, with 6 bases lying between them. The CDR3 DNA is TGTGCCAGCAGCTTGCAGGGGAACACTGAAGCTTTCTTT. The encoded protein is CASSLQGNTEAFF.

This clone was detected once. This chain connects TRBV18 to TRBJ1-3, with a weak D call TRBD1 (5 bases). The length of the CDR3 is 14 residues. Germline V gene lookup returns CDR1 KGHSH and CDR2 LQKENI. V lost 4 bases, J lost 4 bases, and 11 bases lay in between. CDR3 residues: CASSRRQGGNTIYF. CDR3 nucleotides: TGTGCCAGCTCACGACGCCAGGGAGGAAACACCATATATTTT. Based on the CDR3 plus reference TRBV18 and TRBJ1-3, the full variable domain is NAGVMQNPRHLVRRRGQEARLRCSPMKGHSHVYWYRQLPEEGLKFMVYLQKENIIDESGMPKERFSAEFPKEGPSILRIQQVVRGDSAAYFCASSRRQGGNTIYFGEGSWLTVV.

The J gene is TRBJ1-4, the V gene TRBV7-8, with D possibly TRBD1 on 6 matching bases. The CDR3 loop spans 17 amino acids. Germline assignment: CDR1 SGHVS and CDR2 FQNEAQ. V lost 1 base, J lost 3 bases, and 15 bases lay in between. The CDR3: CASSLVLGAQANEKLFF. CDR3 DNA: TGTGCCAGCAGCTTAGTTTTGGGGGCGCAGGCTAATGAAAAACTGTTTTTT.

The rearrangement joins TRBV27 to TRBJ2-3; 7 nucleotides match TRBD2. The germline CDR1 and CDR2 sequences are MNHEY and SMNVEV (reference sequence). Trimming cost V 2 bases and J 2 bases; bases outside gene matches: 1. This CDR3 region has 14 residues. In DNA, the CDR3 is TGTGCCAGCAGTTTAAGCGGGGCCACAGATACGCAGTATTTT. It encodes CASSLSGATDTQYF.

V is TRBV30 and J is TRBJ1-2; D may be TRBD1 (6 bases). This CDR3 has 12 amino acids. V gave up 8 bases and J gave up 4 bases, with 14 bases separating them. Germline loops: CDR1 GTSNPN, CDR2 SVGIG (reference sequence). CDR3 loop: CATRTDSYGYTF. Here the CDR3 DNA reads TGTGCCACAAGGACAGACAGCTATGGCTACACCTTC.

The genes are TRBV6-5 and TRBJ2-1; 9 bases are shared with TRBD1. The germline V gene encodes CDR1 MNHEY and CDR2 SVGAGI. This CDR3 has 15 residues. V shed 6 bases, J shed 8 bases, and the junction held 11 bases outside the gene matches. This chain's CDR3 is CASSRDRGLGDEQFF. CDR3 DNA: TGTGCCAGCAGCCGTGACAGGGGGTTGGGAGATGAGCAGTTCTTC.

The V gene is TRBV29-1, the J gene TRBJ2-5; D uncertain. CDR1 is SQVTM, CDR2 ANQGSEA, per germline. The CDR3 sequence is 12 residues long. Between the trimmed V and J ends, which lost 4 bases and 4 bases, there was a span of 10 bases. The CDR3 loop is CSVVERPETQYF. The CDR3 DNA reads TGCAGCGTTGTTGAGCGCCCAGAGACCCAGTACTTC.